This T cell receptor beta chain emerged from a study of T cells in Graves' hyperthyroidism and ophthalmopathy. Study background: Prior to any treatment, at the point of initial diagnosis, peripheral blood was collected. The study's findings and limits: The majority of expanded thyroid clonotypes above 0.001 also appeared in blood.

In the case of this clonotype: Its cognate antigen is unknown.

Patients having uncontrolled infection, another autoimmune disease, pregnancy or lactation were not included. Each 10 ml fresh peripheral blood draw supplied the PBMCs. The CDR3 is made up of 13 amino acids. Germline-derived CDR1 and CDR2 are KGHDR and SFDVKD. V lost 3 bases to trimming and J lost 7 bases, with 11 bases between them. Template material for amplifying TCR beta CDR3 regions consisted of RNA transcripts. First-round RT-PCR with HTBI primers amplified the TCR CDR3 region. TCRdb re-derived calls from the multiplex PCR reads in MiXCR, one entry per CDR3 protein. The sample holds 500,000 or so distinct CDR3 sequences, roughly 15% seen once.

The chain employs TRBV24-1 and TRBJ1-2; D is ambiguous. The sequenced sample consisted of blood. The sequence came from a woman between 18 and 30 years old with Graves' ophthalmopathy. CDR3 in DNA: TGTGCCACCAGTGATAAGACGGTCCTTGGCTACACCTTC. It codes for CATSDKTVLGYTF.